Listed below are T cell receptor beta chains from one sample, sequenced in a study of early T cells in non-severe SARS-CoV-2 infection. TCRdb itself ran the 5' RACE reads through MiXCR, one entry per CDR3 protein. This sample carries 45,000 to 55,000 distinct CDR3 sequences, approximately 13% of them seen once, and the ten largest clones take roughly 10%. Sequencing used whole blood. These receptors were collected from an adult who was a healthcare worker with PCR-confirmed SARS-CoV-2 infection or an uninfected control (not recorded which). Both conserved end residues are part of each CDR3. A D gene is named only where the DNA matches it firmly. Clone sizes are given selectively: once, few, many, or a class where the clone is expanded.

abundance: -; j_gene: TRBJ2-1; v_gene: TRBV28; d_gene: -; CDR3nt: TGTGCCAGCAGTTTTGGGTTTTATGGGAATGAGCAGTTCTTC; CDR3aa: CASSFGFYGNEQFF
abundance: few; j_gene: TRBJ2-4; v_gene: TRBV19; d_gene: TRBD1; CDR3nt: TGTGCCACCCAGGGACAGCGGTTCAACATTCAGTACTTC; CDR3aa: CATQGQRFNIQYF
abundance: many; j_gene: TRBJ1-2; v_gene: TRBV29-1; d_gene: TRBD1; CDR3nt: TGCAGCGTTGAAGGGCAGGGGGCGCGGGGCTACACCTTC; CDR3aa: CSVEGQGARGYTF
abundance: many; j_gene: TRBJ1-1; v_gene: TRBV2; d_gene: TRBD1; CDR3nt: TGTGCCAGCAGTGGTGGGACAGTCAGCACTGAAGCTTTCTTT; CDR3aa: CASSGGTVSTEAFF
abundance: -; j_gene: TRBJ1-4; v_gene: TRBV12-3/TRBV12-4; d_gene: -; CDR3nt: TGTGCCAGCAGTTTGTATGGGGTTCTTAATGAAAAACTGTTTTTT; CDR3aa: CASSLYGVLNEKLFF
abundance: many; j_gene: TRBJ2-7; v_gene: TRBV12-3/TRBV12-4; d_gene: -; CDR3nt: TGTGCCAGCAGTGTGGACAGTACCTACGAGCAGTACTTC; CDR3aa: CASSVDSTYEQYF
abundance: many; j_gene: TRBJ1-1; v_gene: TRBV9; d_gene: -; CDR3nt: TGTGCCAGCAGCCCATACGACAGCCTGGTCACTGAAGCTTTCTTT; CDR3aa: CASSPYDSLVTEAFF
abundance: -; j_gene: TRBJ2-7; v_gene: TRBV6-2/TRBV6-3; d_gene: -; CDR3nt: TGTGCCAGCTGTTTTACGGGAACCTACGAGCAGTACTTC; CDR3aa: CASCFTGTYEQYF
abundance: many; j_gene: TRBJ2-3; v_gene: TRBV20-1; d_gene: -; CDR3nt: TGCAGTGCTACCCCAGGGCGAGGCACAGATACGCAGTATTTT; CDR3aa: CSATPGRGTDTQYF
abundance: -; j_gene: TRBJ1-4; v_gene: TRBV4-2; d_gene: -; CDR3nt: TGTGCCAGCAGCCAAGCCAGAGACAAAATCTTGACAACTAATGAAAAACTGTTTTTT; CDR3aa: CASSQARDKILTTNEKLFF
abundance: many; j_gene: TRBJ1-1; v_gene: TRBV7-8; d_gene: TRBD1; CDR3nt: TGTGCCAGCAGCGGATGGACAGGGGGGACGGTAGCTTTCTTT; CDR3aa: CASSGWTGGTVAFF
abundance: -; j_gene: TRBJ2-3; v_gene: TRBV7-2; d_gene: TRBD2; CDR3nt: TGTGCCAGCAGGACTCTCGGGAGCGGGGGGGCAAATACGCAGTATTTT; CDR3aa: CASRTLGSGGANTQYF
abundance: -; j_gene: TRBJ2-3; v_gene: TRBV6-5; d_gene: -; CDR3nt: TGTGCCAGCAGTCAGGGAGATACGCAGTATTTT; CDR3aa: CASSQGDTQYF
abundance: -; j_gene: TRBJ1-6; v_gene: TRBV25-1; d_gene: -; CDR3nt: TGTGCCAGCAGTGAACTTTTCAATTCACCCCTCCACTTT; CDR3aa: CASSELFNSPLHF
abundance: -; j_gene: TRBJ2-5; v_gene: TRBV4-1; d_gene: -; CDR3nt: TGCGCCAGCAGCCAAGTGGGTTCCGAGAAGACCCAGTACTTC; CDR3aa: CASSQVGSEKTQYF
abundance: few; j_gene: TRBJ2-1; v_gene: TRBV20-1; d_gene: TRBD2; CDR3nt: TGCAGTGCTAGTAGGCGGGAGGGTAGGGATGAGCAGTTCTTC; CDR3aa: CSASRREGRDEQFF
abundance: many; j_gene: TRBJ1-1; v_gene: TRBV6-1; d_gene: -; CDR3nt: TGTGCCAGCAGTTCCCAGGCGGGGACTGAAGCTTTCTTT; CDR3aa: CASSSQAGTEAFF
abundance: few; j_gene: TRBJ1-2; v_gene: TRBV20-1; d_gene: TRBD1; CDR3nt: TGCAGTGCCCACAGGGGCCGTAACTATGGCTACACCTTC; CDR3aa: CSAHRGRNYGYTF
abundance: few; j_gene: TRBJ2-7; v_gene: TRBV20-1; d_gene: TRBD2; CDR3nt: TGCAGTGCTAGAGAGGGACTAGGTTACGAGCAGTACTTC; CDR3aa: CSAREGLGYEQYF
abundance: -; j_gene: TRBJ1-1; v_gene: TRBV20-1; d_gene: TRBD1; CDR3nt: TGCAGTGCTTCTCGGGACAGTGGGACCACTGAAGCTTTCTTT; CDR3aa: CSASRDSGTTEAFF
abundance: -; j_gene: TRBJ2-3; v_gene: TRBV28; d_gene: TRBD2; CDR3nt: TGTGCCAGCAGTCAGCACGGGAGGGGGATAGATACGCAGTATTTT; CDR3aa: CASSQHGRGIDTQYF
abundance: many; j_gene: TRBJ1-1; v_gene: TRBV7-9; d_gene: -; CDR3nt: TGTGCCAGCAGCACTCACAGGAACAGGAACACTGAAGCTTTCTTT; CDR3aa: CASSTHRNRNTEAFF
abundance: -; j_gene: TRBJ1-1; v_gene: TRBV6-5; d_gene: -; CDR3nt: TGTGCCAGCAGCCCGGTCTACAATTCTCGAACATCTGAAGCTTTCTTT; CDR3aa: CASSPVYNSRTSEAFF
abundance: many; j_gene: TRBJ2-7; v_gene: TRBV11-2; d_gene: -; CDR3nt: TGTGCCAGCAGCTTAGCCCGGGGGCTGGAGTACGAGCAGTACTTC; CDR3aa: CASSLARGLEYEQYF
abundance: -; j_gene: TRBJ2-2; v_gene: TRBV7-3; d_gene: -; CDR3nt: TGTGCCAGCAGCTTAAGTGCGGTCACCGGGGAGCTGTTTTTT; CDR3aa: CASSLSAVTGELFF
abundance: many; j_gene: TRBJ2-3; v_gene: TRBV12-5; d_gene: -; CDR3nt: TGTGCTAGTGGTTTTGGGACGTCGGCAACAGATACGCAGTATTTT; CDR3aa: CASGFGTSATDTQYF
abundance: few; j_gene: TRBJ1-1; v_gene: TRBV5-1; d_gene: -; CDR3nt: TGCGCCAGCAGCTTGGATCAGGTAGTTACTGAAGCTTTCTTT; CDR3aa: CASSLDQVVTEAFF
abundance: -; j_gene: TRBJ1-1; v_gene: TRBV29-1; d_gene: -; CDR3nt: TGCAGCGTTGGGGTAACCCAGAACACTGAAGCTTTCTTT; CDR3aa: CSVGVTQNTEAFF